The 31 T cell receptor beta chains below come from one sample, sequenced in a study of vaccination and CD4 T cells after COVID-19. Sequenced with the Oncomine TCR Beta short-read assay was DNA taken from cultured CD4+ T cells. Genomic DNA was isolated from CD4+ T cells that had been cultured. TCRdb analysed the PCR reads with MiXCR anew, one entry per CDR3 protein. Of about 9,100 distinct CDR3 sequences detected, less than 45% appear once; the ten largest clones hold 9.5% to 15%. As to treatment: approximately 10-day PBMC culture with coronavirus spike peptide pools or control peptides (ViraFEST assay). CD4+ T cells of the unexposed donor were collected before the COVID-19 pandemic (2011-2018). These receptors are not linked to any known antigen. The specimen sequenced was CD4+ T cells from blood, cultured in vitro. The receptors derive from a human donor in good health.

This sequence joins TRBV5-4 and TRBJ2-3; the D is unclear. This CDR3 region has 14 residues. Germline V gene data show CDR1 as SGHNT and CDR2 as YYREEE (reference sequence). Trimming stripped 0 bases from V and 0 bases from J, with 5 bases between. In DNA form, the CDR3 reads TGTGCCAGCAGCTTGGGATCAAGCACAGATACGCAGTATTTT. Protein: CASSLGSSTDTQYF.

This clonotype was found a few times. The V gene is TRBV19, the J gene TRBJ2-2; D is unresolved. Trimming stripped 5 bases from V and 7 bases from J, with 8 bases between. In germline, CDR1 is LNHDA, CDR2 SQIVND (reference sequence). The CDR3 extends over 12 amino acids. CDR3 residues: CASSYGIGELFF. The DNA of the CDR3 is TGTGCCAGTAGTTATGGAATCGGGGAGCTGTTTTTT.

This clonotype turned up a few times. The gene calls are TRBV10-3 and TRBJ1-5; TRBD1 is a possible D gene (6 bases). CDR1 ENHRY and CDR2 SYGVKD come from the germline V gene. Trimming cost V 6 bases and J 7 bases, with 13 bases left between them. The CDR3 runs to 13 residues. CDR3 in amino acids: CAIRQGLGQPQHF. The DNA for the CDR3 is TGTGCCATCAGGCAGGGGCTGGGGCAGCCCCAGCATTTT.

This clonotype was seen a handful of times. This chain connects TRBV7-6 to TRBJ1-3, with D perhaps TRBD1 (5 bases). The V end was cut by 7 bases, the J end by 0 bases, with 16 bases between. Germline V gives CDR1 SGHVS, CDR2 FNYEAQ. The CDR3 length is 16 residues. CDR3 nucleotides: TGTGCCAGCACAAAGGGGTCTACGAGCTCTGGAAACACCATATATTTT. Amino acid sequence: CASTKGSTSSGNTIYF.

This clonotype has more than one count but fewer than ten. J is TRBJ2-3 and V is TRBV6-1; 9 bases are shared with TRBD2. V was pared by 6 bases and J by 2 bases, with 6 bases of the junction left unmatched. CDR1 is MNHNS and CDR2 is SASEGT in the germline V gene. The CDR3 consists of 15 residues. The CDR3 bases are TGTGCCAGCAGCCTCCTAGCGGGGTTCACAGATACGCAGTATTTT. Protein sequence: CASSLLAGFTDTQYF.

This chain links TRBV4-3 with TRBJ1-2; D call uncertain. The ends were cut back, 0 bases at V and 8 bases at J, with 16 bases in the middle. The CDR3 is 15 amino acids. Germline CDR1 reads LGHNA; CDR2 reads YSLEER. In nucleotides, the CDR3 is TGCGCCAGCAGCCAAGATAACTTCGTAGAGGCGGGCTACACCTTC. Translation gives CASSQDNFVEAGYTF.

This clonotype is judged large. The CDR3 region is CASSSGQGTYGYTF. CDR3 sequence (DNA): TGTGCCAGCAGCTCGGGACAGGGGACCTATGGCTACACCTTC. The gene calls are TRBV7-2 and TRBJ1-2, with 10 bases identical to TRBD1. There are 14 residues in the CDR3. Germline V CDR1 and CDR2: SGHTA, FQGNSA. After removal of 4 bases from V and 4 bases from J, the junction contained 3 bases not matched to a gene.

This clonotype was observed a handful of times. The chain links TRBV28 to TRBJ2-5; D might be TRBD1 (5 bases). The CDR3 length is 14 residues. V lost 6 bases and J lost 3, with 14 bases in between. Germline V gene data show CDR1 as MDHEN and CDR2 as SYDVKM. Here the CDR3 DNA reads TGTGCCAGCAGCGTCAACGACAGAAAAGAGACCCAGTACTTC. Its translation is CASSVNDRKETQYF.

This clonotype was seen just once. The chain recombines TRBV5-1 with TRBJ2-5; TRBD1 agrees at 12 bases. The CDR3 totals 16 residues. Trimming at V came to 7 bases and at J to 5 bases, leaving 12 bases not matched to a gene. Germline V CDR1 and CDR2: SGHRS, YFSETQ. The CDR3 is CASRPRWDRGRETQYF. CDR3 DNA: TGCGCCAGCCGCCCCCGCTGGGACAGGGGGCGGGAGACCCAGTACTTC.

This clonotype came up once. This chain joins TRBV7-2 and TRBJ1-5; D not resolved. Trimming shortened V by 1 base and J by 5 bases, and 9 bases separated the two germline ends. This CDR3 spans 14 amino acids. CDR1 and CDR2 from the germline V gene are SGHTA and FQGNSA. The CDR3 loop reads CASSLGSGYQPQHF. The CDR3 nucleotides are TGTGCCAGCAGCTTAGGGTCGGGATATCAGCCCCAGCATTTT.

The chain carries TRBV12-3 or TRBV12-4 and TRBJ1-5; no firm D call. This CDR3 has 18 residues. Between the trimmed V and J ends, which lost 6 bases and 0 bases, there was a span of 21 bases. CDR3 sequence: CASSPWGDRRYSNQPQHF. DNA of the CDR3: TGTGCCAGCAGCCCCTGGGGAGATCGTCGTTATAGCAATCAGCCCCAGCATTTT.

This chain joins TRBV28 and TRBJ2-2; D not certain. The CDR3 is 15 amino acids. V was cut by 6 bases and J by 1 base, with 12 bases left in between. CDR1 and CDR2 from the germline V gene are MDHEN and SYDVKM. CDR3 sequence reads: CASRLDTLNTGELFF. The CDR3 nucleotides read TGTGCCAGCAGACTTGACACCCTGAACACCGGGGAGCTGTTTTTT.

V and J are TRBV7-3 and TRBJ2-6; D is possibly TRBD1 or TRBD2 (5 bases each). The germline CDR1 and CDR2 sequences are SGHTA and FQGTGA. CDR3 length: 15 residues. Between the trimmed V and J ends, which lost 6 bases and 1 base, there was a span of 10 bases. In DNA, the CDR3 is TGTGCCAGCAGTCGTGGGGGTTCTGGGGCCAACGTCCTGACTTTC. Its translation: CASSRGGSGANVLTF.

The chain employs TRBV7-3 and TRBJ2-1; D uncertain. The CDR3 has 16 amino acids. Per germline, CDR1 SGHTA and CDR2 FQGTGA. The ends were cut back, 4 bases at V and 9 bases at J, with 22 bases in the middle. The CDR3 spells CASSSITAPGRIEQFF. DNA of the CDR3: TGTGCCAGCAGCTCAATAACTGCCCCTGGACGTATTGAGCAGTTCTTC.

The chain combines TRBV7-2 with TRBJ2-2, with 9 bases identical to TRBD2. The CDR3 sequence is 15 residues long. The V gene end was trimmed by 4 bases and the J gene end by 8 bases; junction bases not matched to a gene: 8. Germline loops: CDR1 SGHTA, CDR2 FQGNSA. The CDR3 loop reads CASSYSLAGGGELFF. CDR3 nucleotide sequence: TGTGCCAGCAGCTATAGTCTCGCGGGAGGGGGGGAGCTGTTTTTT. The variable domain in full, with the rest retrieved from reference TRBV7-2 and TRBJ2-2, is GAGVSQSPSNKVTEKGKDVELRCDPISGHTALYWYRQSLGQGLEFLIYFQGNSAPDKSGLPSDRFSAERTGGSVSTLTIQRTQQEDSAVYLCASSYSLAGGGELFFGEGSRLTVL.

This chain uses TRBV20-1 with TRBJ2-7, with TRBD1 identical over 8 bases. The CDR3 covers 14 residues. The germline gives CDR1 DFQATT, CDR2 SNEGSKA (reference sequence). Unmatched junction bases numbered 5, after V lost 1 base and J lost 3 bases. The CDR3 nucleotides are TGCAGTGCTAGAGGGGAGGACAGGGTCTACGAGCAGTACTTC. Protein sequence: CSARGEDRVYEQYF.

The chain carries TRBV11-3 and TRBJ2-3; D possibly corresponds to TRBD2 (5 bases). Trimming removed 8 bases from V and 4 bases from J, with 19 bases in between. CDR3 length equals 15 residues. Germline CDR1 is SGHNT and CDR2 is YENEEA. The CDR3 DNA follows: TGTGCCAGCTCCCCAGGACCCGCGGAGGCAGATACGCAGTATTTT. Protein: CASSPGPAEADTQYF.

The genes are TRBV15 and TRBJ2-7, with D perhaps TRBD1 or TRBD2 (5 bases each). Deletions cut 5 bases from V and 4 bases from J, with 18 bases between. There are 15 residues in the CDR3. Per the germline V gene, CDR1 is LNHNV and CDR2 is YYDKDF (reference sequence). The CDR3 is CATSPLGGALYEQYF. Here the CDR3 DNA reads TGTGCCACCAGCCCACTTGGGGGTGCCCTTTACGAGCAGTACTTC.

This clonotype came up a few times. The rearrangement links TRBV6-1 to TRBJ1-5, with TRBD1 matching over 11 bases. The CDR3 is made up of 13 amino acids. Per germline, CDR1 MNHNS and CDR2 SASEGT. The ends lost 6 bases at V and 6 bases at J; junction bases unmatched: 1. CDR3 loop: CASSGTGGQPQHF. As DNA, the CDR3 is TGTGCCAGCAGCGGGACAGGGGGTCAGCCCCAGCATTTT.

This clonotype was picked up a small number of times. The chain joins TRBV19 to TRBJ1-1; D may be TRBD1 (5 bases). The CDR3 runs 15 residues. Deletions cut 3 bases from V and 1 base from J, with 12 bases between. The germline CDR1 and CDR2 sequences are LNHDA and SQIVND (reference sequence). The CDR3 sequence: CASSISNRRNTEAFF. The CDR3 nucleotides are TGTGCCAGTAGTATTTCCAACAGGAGGAACACTGAAGCTTTCTTT.

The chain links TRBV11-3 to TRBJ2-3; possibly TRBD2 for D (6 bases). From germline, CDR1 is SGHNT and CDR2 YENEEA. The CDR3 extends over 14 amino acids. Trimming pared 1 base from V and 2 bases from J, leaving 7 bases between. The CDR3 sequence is CASSLGTTTDTQYF. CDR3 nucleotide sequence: TGTGCCAGCAGCTTAGGGACTACCACAGATACGCAGTATTTT.

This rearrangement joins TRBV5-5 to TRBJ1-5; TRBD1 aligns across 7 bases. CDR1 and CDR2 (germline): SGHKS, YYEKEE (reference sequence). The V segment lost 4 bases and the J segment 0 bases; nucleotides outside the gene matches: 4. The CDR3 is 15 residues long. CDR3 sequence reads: CASSRGQNSNQPQHF. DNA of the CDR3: TGTGCCAGCAGCAGGGGACAGAATAGCAATCAGCCCCAGCATTTT. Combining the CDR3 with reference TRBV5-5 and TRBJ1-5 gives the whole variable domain DAGVTQSPTHLIKTRGQQVTLRCSPISGHKSVSWYQQVLGQGPQFIFQYYEKEERGRGNFPDRFSARQFPNYSSELNVNALLLGDSALYLCASSRGQNSNQPQHFGDGTRLSIL.

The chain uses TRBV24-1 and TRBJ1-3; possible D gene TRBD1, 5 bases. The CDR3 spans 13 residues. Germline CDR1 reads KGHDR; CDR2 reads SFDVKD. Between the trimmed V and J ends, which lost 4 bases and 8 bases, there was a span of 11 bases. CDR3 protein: CATSETATDTIYF. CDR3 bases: TGTGCCACCAGTGAGACAGCGACTGACACCATATATTTT.

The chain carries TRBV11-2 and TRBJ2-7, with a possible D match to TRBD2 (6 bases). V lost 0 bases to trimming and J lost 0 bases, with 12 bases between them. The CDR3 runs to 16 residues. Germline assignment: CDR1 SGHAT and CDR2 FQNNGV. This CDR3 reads CASSLEEGSGSYEQYF. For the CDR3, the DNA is TGTGCCAGCAGCTTAGAGGAGGGATCGGGCTCCTACGAGCAGTACTTC.

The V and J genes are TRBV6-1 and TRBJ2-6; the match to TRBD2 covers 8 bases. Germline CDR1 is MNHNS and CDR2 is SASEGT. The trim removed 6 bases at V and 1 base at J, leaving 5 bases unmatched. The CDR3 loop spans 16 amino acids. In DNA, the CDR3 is TGTGCCAGCAGACGGGGGGGCGCTTCTGGGGCCAACGTCCTGACTTTC. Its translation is CASRRGGASGANVLTF.

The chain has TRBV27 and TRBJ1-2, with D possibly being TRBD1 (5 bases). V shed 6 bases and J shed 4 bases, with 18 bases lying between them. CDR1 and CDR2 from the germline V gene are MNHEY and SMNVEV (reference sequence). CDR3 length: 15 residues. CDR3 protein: CASRFQGAEAYGYTF. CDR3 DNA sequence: TGTGCCAGCAGATTTCAGGGCGCCGAAGCCTATGGCTACACCTTC.

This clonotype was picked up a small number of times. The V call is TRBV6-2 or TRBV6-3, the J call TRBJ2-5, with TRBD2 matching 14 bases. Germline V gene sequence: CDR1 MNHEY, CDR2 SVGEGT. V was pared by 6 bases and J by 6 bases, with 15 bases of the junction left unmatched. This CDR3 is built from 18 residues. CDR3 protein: CASSRPGTSGRSAKTQYF. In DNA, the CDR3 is TGTGCCAGCAGCCGCCCCGGGACTAGCGGGAGATCGGCCAAGACCCAGTACTTC.

CDR3 amino acids: CASSYSDRGQDTQYF. The CDR3 DNA reads as TGTGCCAGCAGTTACTCGGACAGGGGGCAAGATACGCAGTATTTT. This chain joins TRBV6-5 and TRBJ2-3, with 11 bases aligning to TRBD1. With 0 bases clipped from V and 5 bases from J, the junction kept 1 base outside the gene matches. CDR1 is MNHEY, CDR2 SVGAGI, per germline. This CDR3 region has 15 residues.

The CDR3: CSAPPFRQNTEAFF. DNA for the CDR3: TGCAGTGCCCCCCCCTTCAGGCAGAACACTGAAGCTTTCTTT. V gene TRBV20-1 combines with J gene TRBJ1-1; D is unresolved. The germline V gene has CDR1 DFQATT and CDR2 SNEGSKA (reference sequence). Trimming took 6 bases from V and 1 from J, leaving 15 bases between them. The CDR3 has 14 amino acids.

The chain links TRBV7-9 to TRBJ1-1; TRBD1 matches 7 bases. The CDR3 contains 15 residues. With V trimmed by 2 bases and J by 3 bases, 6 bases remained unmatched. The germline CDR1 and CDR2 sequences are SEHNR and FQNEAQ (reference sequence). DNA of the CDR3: TGTGCCAGCAGCTTAATGGGGGACAGTGACACTGAAGCTTTCTTT. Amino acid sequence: CASSLMGDSDTEAFF.

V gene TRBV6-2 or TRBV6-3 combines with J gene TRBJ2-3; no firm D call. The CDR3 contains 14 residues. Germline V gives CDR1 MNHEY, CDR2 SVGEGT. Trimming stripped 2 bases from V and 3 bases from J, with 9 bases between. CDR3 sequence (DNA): TGTGCCAGCAGTTACAGGGTTAGGACAGATACGCAGTATTTT. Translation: CASSYRVRTDTQYF.